The present T cell receptor beta chain was sequenced within a study of cytomegalovirus exposure and HLA in healthy donors. At the level of the study: Caucasian-associated ancestry cluster membership applied to approximately 80% of approximately 420 genotyped donors.

The PCR ran on 60 Vbeta and 13 Jbeta primers. This table comes from immunoSEQ multiplex PCR, and its TCRdb copy is limited to in-frame clones, with some not included. Of approximately 160,000 clones detected, 60% to 80% appear once; the ten largest clones hold approximately 2.4%. Findings and caveats of the study: Reports showed the classifier diagnosing cytomegalovirus status with high specificity and sensitivity. CMV serostatus was the only recorded immune exposure for donors. Indistinguishability led to the exclusion of some V segments, TRBV6-2 and TRBV6-3 included.

With respect to this clone: As yet, its antigen is unknown.

The germline V gene encodes CDR1 LGHNA and CDR2 YSLEER. V was trimmed by 6 bases and J by 4 bases, leaving 11 bases between them. CDR3 length: 13 amino acids. The sample consisted of PBMCs. The chain has TRBV4-3 and TRBJ2-3; the D gene is possibly TRBD1 (5 bases). The receptor was isolated from a woman between 40 and 50 years old in good health and CMV-seropositive. The CDR3 sequence: CASSLWGADTQYF. The CDR3 DNA reads TGCGCCAGCAGTCTCTGGGGCGCAGATACGCAGTATTTT.